These T cell receptor beta chains were read from a single sample in a study of CD8 T cells in ankylosing spondylitis. TCRdb used MiXCR to reprocess the 5' RACE reads, holding one entry per CDR3 protein. Seen here are 700,000 to 1,000,000 distinct CDR3 sequences, 10% to 15% observed once, and the top ten hold 0.45% to 0.6%. The specimen sequenced was blood, either unsorted or a sorted T cell fraction (not recorded which). The source of these receptors is a male donor with ankylosing spondylitis. The CDR3 runs from the conserved cysteine through the conserved F or W. The order of the fields is V gene, J gene, CDR3 protein.

TRBV5-5	TRBJ1-3	CASSRGWASGNTIYF
TRBV9	TRBJ2-1	CASSVVGGAGEQFF
TRBV7-6	TRBJ2-3	CASSFLTRTDTQYF
TRBV27	TRBJ2-7	CASSQGRLALHF
TRBV7-9	TRBJ2-7	CASSLAAGEGYEQYF
TRBV24-1	TRBJ1-1	CATKGPNTEAFF
TRBV10-3	TRBJ2-1	CAIRGTGENYNEQFF
TRBV29-1	TRBJ1-1	CSVGGIMNTEAFF
TRBV6-2/TRBV6-3	TRBJ2-4	CASSPTPHGAKNIQYF
TRBV30	TRBJ2-3	CAWSVPSTDTQYF
TRBV25-1	TRBJ2-1	CASTHRLAGYNEQFF
TRBV6-4	TRBJ2-7	CASPNPPQPSAYEQYF
TRBV12-3/TRBV12-4	TRBJ2-5	CASSLRGAETQYF
TRBV6-6	TRBJ1-5	CASGPGANQPQHF
TRBV20-1	TRBJ2-5	CSALGTGQETQYF
TRBV15	TRBJ2-5	CATSRGSGGQETQYF
TRBV21-1	TRBJ2-1	CASSKRNEQFF
TRBV20-1	TRBJ2-5	CSASWGARETQYF
TRBV29-1	TRBJ2-3	CSIGTLQSKIADTQYF
TRBV9	TRBJ2-1	CASSAPGTGLSNEQFF
TRBV6-1	TRBJ2-2	CASKYRFGPNTGELFF
TRBV20-1	TRBJ2-1	CSARPRDLAGLYNEQFF
TRBV28	TRBJ1-2	CASSLTLSMYYGYTF
TRBV7-2	TRBJ2-1	CASSLGLAADYNEQFF
TRBV7-2	TRBJ1-2	CASSHDVWGSYTF
TRBV7-2	TRBJ2-7	CASSPDWNYEQYF
TRBV29-1	TRBJ2-2	CSVEDRVRTNTGELFF
TRBV10-3	TRBJ2-1	CATRDSYNEQFF
TRBV6-1	TRBJ2-7	CASSAGNRRISYEQYF
TRBV11-2	TRBJ1-6	CASSFAGRASPLHF
TRBV20-1	TRBJ1-2	CSARLWAPPSYYGYTF
TRBV3-1	TRBJ2-7	CASSLLGRGKGSYEQYF
TRBV11-2	TRBJ2-7	CASSSDSRYEQYF
TRBV7-2	TRBJ2-1	CASSLGGLAGEEFF
TRBV5-4	TRBJ1-2	CASSLPGSMGDYGYTF
TRBV7-2	TRBJ1-1	CASSLAFKRAEAFF
TRBV5-1	TRBJ2-5	CASSLWPAQETQYF
TRBV5-1	TRBJ2-7	CASSRRASSEQYF
TRBV20-1	TRBJ1-5	CSARDGAGTGVPQHF
TRBV5-1	TRBJ1-1	CASSFGGTENTEAFF
TRBV12-3/TRBV12-4	TRBJ2-5	CASSLAGVRKTQYF
TRBV6-1	TRBJ1-5	CASSESVGNQPQHF
TRBV5-1	TRBJ2-5	CSGSQGPLETQYF
TRBV6-1	TRBJ1-1	CASSPRRGWSTEAFF
TRBV20-1	TRBJ1-2	CSAATLYGYTF
TRBV18	TRBJ1-5	CASSPRQNQPQHF
TRBV6-5	TRBJ2-2	CASSYRSGVAGELFF
TRBV6-2/TRBV6-3	TRBJ2-7	CASNTRKGSYEQYF
TRBV5-1	TRBJ2-1	CASSLVHNEQFF
TRBV12-3/TRBV12-4	TRBJ1-2	CASSLGRVIRYGYTF